This T cell receptor (beta chain) was found in a study of T cell clonality in common variable immunodeficiency. The study, taken as a whole, reports: The cause of increased CVID clonality remains unclear without subpopulation sequencing. TCRbeta clonality was increased in CVID versus healthy controls.

This clone occurred many times. What it binds is not known. Sequencing ends 3 residues short of the CDR3 end; the germline J gene provides the rest. The germline CDR1 and CDR2 sequences are SNHLY and FYNNEI. The V end lost 8 bases, the J end lost 3 bases, and 19 bases lay between the germline ends. This CDR3 has 15 amino acids. Patients and controls were mostly of Caucasian heritage. Control and CVID samples contributed equal amounts of genomic DNA. Sequencing used immunoSEQ multiplex PCR; TCRdb keeps in-frame clones, though not all of them. This set yields tens of thousands of clones and no singletons; the top ten hold under 11%.

The sequence came from a person aged 18 to 70 in good health. The chain couples TRBV2 to TRBJ1-1; no definite D call. Sequencing input: peripheral blood mononuclear cells. The CDR3 loop is CASVTTPPEDTEAFF. CDR3 bases read: TGTGCCAGCGTAACTACACCTCCGGAGGACACTGAA.